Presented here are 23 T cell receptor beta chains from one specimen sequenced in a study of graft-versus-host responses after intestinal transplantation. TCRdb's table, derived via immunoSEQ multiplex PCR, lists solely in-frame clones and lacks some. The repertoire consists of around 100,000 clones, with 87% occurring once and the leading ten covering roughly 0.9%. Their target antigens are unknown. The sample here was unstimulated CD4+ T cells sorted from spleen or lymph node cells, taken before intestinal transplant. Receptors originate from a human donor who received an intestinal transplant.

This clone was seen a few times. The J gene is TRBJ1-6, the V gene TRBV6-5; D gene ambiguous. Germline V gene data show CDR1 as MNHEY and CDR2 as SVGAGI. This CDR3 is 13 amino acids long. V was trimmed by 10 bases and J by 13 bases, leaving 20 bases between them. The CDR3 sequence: CATTGKHGRPLHF. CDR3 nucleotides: TGTGCCACAACGGGGAAACACGGACGGCCCCTCCACTTT.

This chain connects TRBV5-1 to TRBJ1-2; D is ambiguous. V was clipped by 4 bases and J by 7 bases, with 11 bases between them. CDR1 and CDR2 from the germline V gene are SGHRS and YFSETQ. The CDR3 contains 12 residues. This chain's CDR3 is CASSAGPAGYTF. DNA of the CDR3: TGCGCCAGCAGCGCGGGCCCGGCTGGCTACACCTTC.

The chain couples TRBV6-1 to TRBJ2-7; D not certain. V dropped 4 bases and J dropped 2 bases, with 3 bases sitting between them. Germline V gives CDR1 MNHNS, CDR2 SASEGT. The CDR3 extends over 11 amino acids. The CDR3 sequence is CASSATYEQYF. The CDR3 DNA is TGTGCCAGCAGTGCCACCTACGAGCAGTACTTC.

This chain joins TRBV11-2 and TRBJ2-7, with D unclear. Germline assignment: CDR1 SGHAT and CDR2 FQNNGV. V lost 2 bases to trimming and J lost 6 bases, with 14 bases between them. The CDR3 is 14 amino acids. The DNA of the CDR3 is TGTGCCAGCAGCTTACGTCCCGCTCTGGGCGAGCAGTACTTC. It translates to CASSLRPALGEQYF.

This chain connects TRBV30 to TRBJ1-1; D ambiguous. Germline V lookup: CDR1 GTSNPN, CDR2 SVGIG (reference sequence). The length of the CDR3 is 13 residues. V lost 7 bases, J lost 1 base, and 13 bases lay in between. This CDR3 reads CALARYPNTEAFF. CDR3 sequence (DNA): TGTGCCTTGGCTCGGTACCCGAACACTGAAGCTTTCTTT.

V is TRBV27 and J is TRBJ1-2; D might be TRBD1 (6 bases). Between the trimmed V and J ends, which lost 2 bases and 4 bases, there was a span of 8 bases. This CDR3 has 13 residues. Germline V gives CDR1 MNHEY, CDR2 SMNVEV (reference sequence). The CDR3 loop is CASSLRQAYGYTF. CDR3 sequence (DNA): TGTGCCAGCAGTTTAAGACAGGCCTATGGCTACACCTTC.

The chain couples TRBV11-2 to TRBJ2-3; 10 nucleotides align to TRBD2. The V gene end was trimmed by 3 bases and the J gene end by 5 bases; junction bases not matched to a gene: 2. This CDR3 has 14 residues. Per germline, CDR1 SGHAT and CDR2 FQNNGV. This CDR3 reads CASSFQREGDTQYF. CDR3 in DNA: TGTGCCAGCAGCTTCCAGCGGGAGGGAGATACGCAGTATTTT.

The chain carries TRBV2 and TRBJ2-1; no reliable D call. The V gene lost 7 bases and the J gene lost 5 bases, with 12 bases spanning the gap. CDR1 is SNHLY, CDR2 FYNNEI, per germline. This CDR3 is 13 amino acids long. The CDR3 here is CASKTYPHNEQFF. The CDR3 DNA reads TGTGCCAGCAAAACCTACCCCCACAATGAGCAGTTCTTC.

The CDR3 is CASSYSLPGGRGTQYF. Written as DNA, the CDR3 is TGTGCCAGCAGTTACTCCCTCCCCGGCGGCCGTGGGACCCAGTACTTC. This chain links TRBV6-5 with TRBJ2-5; no firm D call. CDR3 length: 16 amino acids. Trimming took 0 bases from V and 7 from J, leaving 18 bases between them. Germline loops: CDR1 MNHEY, CDR2 SVGAGI.

CDR3 bases: TGTGCCATCAGTGATCAGGGAGGTGCTGGGGCCAACGTCCTGACTTTC. It translates to CAISDQGGAGANVLTF. The rearrangement joins TRBV10-3 to TRBJ2-6, with D maybe TRBD2 (6 bases). Germline CDR1 reads ENHRY; CDR2 reads SYGVKD. CDR3 size: 16 residues. The V end lost 3 bases, the J end lost 2 bases, and 11 bases lay between the germline ends.

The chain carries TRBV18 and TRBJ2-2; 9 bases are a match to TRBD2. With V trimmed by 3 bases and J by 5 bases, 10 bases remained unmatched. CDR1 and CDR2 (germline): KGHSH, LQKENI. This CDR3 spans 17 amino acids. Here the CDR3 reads CASSPPGLAGWTGELFF. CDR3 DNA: TGTGCCAGCTCACCGCCCGGGCTAGCGGGATGGACCGGGGAGCTGTTTTTT.

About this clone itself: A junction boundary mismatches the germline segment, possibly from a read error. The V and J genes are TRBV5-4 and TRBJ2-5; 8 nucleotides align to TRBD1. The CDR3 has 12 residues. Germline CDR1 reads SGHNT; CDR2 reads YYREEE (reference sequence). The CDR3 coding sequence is TGTGCCAGCGGACAGGGCCAAGAGGCCCAGTACTTC. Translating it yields CASGQGQEAQYF. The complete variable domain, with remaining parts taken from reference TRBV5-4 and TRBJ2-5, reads ETGVTQSPTHLIKTRGQQVTLRCSSQSGHNTVSWYQQALGQGPQFIFQYYREEENGRGNFPPRFSGLQFPNYSSELNVNALELDDSALYLCASGQGQEAQYFGPGTRLLVL.

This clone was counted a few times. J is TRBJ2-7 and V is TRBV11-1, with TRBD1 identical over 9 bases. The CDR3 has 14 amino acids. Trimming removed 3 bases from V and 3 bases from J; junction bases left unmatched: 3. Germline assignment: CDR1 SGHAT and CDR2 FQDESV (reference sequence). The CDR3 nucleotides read TGTGCCAGCAGCTTCTCGGACAGGGGCTACGAGCAGTACTTC. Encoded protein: CASSFSDRGYEQYF.

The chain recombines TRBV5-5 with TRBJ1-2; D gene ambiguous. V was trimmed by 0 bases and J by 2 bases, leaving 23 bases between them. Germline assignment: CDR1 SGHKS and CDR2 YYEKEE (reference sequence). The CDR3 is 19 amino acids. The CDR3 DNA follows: TGTGCCAGCAGCTTGGCAAGGGCTTCCCGACCCACACCAAACTATGGCTACACCTTC. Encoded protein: CASSLARASRPTPNYGYTF.

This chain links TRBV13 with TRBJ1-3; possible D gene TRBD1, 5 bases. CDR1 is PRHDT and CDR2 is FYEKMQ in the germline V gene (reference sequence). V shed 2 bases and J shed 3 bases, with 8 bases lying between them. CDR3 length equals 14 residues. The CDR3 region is CASSLTGFGNTIYF. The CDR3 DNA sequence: TGTGCCAGCAGCTTAACAGGTTTTGGAAACACCATATATTTT.

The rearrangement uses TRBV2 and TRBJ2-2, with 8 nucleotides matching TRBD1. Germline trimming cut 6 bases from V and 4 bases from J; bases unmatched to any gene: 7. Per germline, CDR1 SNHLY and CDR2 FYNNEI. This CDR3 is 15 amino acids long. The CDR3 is CASREGQAVTGELFF. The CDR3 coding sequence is TGTGCCAGCAGAGAGGGACAGGCGGTCACCGGGGAGCTGTTTTTT.

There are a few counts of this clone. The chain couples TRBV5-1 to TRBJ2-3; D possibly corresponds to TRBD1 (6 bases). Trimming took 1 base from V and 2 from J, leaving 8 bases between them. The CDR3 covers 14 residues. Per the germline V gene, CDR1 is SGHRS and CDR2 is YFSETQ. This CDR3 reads CASSLQGHTDTQYF. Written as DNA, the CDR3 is TGCGCCAGCAGCTTGCAGGGACACACAGATACGCAGTATTTT.

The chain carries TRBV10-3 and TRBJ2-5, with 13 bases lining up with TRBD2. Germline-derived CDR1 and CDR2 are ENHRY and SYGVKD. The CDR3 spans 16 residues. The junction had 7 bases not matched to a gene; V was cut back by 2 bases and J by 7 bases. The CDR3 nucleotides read TGTGCCATCAGTGAGGCGACTAGCGGGGGGCCGCGGACCCAGTACTTC. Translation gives CAISEATSGGPRTQYF.

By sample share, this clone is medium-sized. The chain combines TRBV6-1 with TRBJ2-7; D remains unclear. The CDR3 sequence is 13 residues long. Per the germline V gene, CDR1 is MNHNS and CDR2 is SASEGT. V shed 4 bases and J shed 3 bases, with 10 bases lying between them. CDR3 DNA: TGTGCCAGCAGTGCACAGACCTACTACGAGCAGTACTTC. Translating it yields CASSAQTYYEQYF.

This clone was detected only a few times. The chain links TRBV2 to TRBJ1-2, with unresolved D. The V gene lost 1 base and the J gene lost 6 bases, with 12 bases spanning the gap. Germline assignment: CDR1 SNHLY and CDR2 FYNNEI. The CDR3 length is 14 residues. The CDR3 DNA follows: TGTGCCAGCAGTGAAGTTGGAGGGTGGGATGGCTACACCTTC. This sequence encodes CASSEVGGWDGYTF.

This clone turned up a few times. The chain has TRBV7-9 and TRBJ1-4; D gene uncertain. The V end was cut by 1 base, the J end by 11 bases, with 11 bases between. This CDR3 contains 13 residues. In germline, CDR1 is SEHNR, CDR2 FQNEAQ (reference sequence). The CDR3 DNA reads TGTGCCAGCAGCTTAGTGGCCCAGGCCAAACTGTTTTTT. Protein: CASSLVAQAKLFF.

The CDR3 DNA reads as TGTGCCAGAAGCTTGGTAAAGGGGGAGAACACTGAAGCTTTCTTT. Translating it yields CARSLVKGENTEAFF. V usage is TRBV5-3 and J usage is TRBJ1-1, with D possibly being TRBD1 (6 bases). TRBV5-3 has ORF status, its function being uncertain. CDR3 length: 15 amino acids. The V gene lost 0 bases and the J gene lost 1 base, with 10 bases spanning the gap.

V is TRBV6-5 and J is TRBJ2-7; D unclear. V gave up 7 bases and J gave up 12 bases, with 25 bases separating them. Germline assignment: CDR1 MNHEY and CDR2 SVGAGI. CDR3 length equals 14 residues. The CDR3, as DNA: TGTGCCAGCACTCTTACTATGGCTAGTGGATTATGGTACTTC. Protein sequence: CASTLTMASGLWYF.